This T cell receptor beta chain is drawn from a study of human T cells and chemical hapten exposure. In this sample, this clonotype turned up many times. Time point described: healthy volunteer bleed at 2 weeks. The authors' total RNA extraction used unfractionated whole blood. MiXCR, run by TCRdb on the RACE reads, gives a single entry per CDR3 protein. Of roughly 130,000 distinct CDR3 sequences in the sample, approximately 9% were seen once. This TCR was recovered from a male donor in good health. Some clones in this sample may be carry-over from other donors' samples. What was sequenced was whole blood.

CDR3 region: CSVGDPSGTFNEQFF. CDR3 bases: TGCAGCGTTGGAGATCCTAGCGGGACTTTCAATGAGCAGTTCTTC. The V gene is TRBV29-1, the J gene TRBJ2-1; 9 bases agree with TRBD2. This CDR3 is 15 amino acids long. The junction had 10 bases not matched to a gene; V was cut back by 4 bases and J by 6 bases. The germline V gene has CDR1 SQVTM and CDR2 ANQGSEA.